This entry describes one T cell receptor (beta chain). In this sample, this clonotype turned up once. Its antigen is currently not known. The record has no base qualities; no much larger clone is one base away. The junction shows trimming of 7 bases on V and 4 bases on J, plus 11 bases between the germline ends. From cysteine to phenylalanine, the CDR3 is 13 amino acids long. The kept DNA is CDR3 alone, 39 bases in frame from the first base. CDR1 and CDR2 were assigned from the germline V gene as SGHRS and YFSETQ. This entry belongs to a study of T-cell memory formation after mild COVID-19 (dated by TCRdb to about 2021). Notes on the research overall: TCR sequence clusters from the two donors were found to be largely donor specific. In a couple of donors, T-cell clones that expanded and contracted after mild COVID-19 were followed by sequencing TCRalpha and TCRbeta repertoires longitudinally. The cohort comprised two young, previously healthy adult volunteers, one female and one male. Study-level results and caveats: From day 15 to 85, contracting clones showed balanced CD4/CD8 phenotypes, whereas a second wave of clones that expanded from day 15 to 37 leaned towards CD4+. Contracting CD4+ clones turned up mainly in the CM and EM memory subsets, whereas EMRA was where CD8+ clones were enriched. The second-wave clones that peaked on day 37 were not confirmed to be SARS-CoV-2 specific. The detection of some responding clones in pre-infection memory suggests that pre-existing cross-reactive memory T cells joined the SARS-CoV-2 response. Only two mild cases were covered in the study, and larger cohorts including severe cases with pre-infection samples were considered necessary.

Ficoll-Paque density gradient centrifugation was used to isolate PBMCs. This sample was sequenced with an Illumina NovaSeq 6000. TCRalpha and TCRbeta cDNA libraries were constructed by 5'RACE with constant-segment primers, with sample barcodes and unique molecular identifiers being introduced. RNA was extracted from every sample with Trizol reagent. Amplification of the libraries took two PCR steps, and the second step added a second sample barcode plus Illumina TruSeq adapters. The libraries were sequenced on an Illumina NovaSeq using 2 x 150 bp paired-end reads. Concerning the study's data processing: With migec v1.2.7, reads were demultiplexed and then collapsed into UMI-guided consensus sequences. Using mixcr v2.1.11, UMI consensuses were aligned to TRA and TRB V and J templates and then assembled into clonotypes. A clonotype was counted as expanded or contracted only when both edgeR and NoisET called the clonotype significant, with the noise models trained on biological replicates. For edgeR calls, a false discovery rate-adjusted p below 0.01 and a log2 fold-change threshold of 1 were applied. As an exploratory analysis of dynamics, max-normalized trajectories of the 1000 most abundant clonotypes were examined by PCA with hierarchical clustering. Separately sequenced CD4+ and CD8+ repertoires were used to assign the CD4 or CD8 phenotype of responding clones. The public reads were reanalyzed by TCRdb: fastp trimming at Q25, MiXCR alignment, in-frame beta chains only. CDR3 protein duplicates are merged, each entry listing the most common genes and DNA. The V and J calls come from TCRdb's annotation, not from the publication. In this sample the table shows fewer than 450,000 distinct CDR3 sequences, less than 25% of which occur a single time. The ten largest clones add up to 8.8% of the sample.

The sample consisted of PBMCs or a T cell subset sorted from them (not recorded which). This clonotype was obtained from an adult woman who had mild COVID-19 (a few samples of this study predate the infection). The sample titles of this study are shuffled in the database, so cell type and time point are left out; the donor was told from shared clones. The V and J genes are TRBV5-1 and TRBJ2-2, with no confidently assigned D gene. The CDR3 reads as follows: CASAPIGTGELFF. DNA sequence: TGCGCCAGCGCCCCTATCGGCACCGGGGAGCTGTTTTTT.